This T cell receptor (beta chain) was captured in a study of cytomegalovirus exposure and HLA in healthy donors. Study-wide results and limits: Most likely, a cluster of highly shared sequence variants arose as a sequencing artifact.

The study ran its PCR with 60 Vbeta and 13 Jbeta primers. Repertoires were generated with immunoSEQ multiplex PCR, while TCRdb's copy carries only in-frame clones and drops some. The data show 150,000 to 200,000 clones, over 65% seen once. The CDR3 is 14 amino acids. Germline lookup yields CDR1 KGHSH and CDR2 LQKENI. V trimming: 5 bases; J trimming: 6 bases; junction bases outside the gene matches: 6. Worth noting for this clone: Its antigen is unidentified.

Input material: PBMCs. The chain is built from TRBV18 and TRBJ1-5, with 8 bases that match TRBD1. This TCR derives from a man aged 35 to 55 in good health and CMV-seropositive. CDR3: CASSEQGAGQPQHF. The CDR3 DNA reads TGTGCCAGCTCAGAGCAGGGGGCAGGTCAGCCCCAGCATTTT.